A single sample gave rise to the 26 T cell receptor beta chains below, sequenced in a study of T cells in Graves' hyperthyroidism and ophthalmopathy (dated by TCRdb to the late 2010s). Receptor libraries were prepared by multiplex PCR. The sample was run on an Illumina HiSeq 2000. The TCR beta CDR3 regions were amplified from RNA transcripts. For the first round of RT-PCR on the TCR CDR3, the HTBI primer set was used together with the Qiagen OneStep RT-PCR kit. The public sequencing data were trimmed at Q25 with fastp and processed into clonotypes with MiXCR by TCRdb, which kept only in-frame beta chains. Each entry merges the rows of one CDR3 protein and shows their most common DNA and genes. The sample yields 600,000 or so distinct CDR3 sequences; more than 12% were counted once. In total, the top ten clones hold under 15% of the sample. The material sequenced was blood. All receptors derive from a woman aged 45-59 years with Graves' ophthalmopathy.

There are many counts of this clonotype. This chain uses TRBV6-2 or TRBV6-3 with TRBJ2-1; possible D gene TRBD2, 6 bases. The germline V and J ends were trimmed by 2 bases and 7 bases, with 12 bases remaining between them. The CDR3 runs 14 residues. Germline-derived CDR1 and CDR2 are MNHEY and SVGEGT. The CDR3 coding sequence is TGTGCCAGCAGTTACGTGGCTAGCGATAATGAGCAGTTCTTC. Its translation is CASSYVASDNEQFF.

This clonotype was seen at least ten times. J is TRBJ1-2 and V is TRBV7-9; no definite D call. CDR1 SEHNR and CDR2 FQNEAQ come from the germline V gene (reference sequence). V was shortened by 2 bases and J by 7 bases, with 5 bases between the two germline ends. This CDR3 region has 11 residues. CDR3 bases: TGTGCCAGCAGCTTACTTTCTGGCTACACCTTC. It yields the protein CASSLLSGYTF.

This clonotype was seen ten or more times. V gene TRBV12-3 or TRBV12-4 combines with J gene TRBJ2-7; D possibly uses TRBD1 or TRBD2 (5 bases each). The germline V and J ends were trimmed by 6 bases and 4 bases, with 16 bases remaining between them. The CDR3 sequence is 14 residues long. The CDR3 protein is CASRPLTGGYEQYF. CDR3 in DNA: TGTGCCAGCAGGCCACTCACAGGCGGGTACGAGCAGTACTTC.

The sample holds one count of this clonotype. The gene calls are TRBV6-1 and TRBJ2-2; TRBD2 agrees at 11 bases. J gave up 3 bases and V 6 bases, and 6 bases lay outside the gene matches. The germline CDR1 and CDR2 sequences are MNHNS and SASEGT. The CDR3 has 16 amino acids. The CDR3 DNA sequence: TGTGCCAGCAGCCCTACTAGCGGGAGTTACACCGGGGAGCTGTTTTTT. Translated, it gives CASSPTSGSYTGELFF.

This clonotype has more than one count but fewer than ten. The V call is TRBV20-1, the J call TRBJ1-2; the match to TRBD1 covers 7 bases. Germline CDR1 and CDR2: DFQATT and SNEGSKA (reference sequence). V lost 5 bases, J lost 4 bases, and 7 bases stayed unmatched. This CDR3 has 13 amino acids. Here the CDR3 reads CSALDRDGYGYTF. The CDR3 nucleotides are TGCAGTGCTCTAGACAGGGATGGCTATGGCTACACCTTC.

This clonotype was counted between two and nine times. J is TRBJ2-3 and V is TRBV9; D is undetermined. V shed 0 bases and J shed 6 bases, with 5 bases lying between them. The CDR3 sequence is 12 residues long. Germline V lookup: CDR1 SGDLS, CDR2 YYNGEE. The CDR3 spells CASSVVSDTQYF. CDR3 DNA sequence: TGTGCCAGCAGCGTAGTTTCTGATACGCAGTATTTT.

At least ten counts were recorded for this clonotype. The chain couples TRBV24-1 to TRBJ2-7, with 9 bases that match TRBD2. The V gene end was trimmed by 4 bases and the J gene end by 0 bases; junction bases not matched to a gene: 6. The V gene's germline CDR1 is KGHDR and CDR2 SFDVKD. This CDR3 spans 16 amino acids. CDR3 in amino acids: CATSEVAGGPSYEQYF. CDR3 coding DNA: TGTGCCACCAGTGAAGTTGCGGGAGGGCCCTCCTACGAGCAGTACTTC.

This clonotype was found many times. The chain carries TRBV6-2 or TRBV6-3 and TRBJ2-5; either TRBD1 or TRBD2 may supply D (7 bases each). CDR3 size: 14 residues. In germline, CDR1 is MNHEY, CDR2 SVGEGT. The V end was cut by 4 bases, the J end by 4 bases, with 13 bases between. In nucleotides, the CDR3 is TGTGCCAGCAGTTCGACAGGGAGGGGAGAGACCCAGTACTTC. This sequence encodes CASSSTGRGETQYF.

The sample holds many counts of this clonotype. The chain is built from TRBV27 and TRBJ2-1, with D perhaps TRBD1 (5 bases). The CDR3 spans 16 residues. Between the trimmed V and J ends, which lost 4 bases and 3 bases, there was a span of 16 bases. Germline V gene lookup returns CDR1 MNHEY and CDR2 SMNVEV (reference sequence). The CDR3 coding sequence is TGTGCCAGCAGTTCCAGAGACAGTTTAAGCTACAATGAGCAGTTCTTC. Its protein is CASSSRDSLSYNEQFF.

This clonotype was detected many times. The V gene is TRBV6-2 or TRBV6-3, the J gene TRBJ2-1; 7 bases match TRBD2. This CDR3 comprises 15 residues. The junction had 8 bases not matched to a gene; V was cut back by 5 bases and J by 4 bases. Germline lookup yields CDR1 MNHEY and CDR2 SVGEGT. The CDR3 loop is CASSQPGLPYNEQFF. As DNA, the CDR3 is TGTGCCAGCAGTCAACCGGGACTACCATACAATGAGCAGTTCTTC.

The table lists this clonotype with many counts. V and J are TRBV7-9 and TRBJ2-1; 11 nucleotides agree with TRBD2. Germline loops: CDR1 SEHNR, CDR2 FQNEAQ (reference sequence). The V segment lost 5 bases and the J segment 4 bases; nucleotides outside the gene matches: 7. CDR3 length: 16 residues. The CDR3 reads CASSGNSGRAYNEQFF. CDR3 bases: TGTGCCAGCAGCGGAAATAGCGGGAGGGCTTACAATGAGCAGTTCTTC.

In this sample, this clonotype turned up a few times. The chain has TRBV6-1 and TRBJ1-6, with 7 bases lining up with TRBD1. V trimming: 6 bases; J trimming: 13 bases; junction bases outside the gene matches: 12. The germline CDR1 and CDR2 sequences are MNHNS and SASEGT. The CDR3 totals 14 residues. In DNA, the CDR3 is TGTGCCAGCAGGGATACAGGGGCTCCCGTCCCCCTCCACTTT. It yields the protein CASRDTGAPVPLHF.

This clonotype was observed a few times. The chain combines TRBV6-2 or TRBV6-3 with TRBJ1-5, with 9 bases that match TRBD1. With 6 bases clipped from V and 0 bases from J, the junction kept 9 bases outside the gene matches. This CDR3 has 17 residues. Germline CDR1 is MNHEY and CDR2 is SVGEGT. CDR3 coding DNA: TGTGCCAGCAGATCACCCGGACAGGGGTATAGCAATCAGCCCCAGCATTTT. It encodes CASRSPGQGYSNQPQHF.

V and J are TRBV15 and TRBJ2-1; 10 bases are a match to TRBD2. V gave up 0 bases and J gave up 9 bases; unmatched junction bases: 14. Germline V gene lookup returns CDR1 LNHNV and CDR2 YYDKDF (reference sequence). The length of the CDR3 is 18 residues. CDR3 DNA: TGTGCCACCAGCAGAGATCGGTCTAGCGGGAGCGGGGCTGGTGAGCAGTTCTTC. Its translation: CATSRDRSSGSGAGEQFF.

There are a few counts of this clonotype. The CDR3 is CASSFLSSEQETQYF. The CDR3 coding sequence is TGTGCCAGCAGCTTTCTCTCTAGCGAACAAGAGACCCAGTACTTC. V and J are TRBV13 and TRBJ2-5; tentative D call: TRBD2 (6 bases). Germline loops: CDR1 PRHDT, CDR2 FYEKMQ (reference sequence). The CDR3 runs 15 residues. Trimming shortened V by 3 bases and J by 2 bases, and 13 bases separated the two germline ends.

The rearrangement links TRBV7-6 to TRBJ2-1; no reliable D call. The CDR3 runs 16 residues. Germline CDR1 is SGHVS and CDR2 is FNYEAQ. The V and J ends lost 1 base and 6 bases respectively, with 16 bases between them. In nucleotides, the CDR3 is TGTGCCAGCAGCTTAGTTGTTCCTACGGCCCTCAATGAGCAGTTCTTC. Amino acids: CASSLVVPTALNEQFF. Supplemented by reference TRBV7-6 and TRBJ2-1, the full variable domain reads GAGVSQSPRYKVTKRGQDVALRCDPISGHVSLYWYRQALGQGPEFLTYFNYEAQQDKSGLPNDRFSAERPEGSISTLTIQRTEQRDSAMYRCASSLVVPTALNEQFFGPGTRLTVL.

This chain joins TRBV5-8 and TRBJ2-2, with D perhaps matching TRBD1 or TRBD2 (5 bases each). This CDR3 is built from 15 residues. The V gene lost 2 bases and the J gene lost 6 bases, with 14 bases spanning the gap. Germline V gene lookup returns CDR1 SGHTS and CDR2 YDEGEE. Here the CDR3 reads CASSFRDLEAGELFF. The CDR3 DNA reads TGTGCCAGCAGCTTCCGGGACCTGGAGGCCGGGGAGCTGTTTTTT.

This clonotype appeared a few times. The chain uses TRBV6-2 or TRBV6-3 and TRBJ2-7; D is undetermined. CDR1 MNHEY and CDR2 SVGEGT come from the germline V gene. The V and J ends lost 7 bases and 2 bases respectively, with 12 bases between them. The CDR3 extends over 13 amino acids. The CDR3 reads CASNGGIPYEQYF. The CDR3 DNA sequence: TGTGCCAGCAACGGTGGCATACCCTACGAGCAGTACTTC.

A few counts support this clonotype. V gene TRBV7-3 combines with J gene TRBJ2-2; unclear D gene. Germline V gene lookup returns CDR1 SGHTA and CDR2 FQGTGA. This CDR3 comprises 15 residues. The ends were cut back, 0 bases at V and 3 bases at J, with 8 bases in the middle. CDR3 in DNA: TGTGCCAGCAGCTTAACGGTGGATCACACCGGGGAGCTGTTTTTT. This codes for CASSLTVDHTGELFF.

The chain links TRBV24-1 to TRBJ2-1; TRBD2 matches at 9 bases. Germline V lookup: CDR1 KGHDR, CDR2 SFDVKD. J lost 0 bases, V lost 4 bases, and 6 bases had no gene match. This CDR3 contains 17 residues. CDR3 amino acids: CATSEPTSGHSYNEQFF. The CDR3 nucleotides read TGTGCCACCAGTGAGCCAACTAGCGGGCACTCCTACAATGAGCAGTTCTTC.

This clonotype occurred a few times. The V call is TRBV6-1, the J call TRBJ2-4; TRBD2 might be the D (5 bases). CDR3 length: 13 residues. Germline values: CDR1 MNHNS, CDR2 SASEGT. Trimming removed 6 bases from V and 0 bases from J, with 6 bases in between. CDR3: CASRDLAKNIQYF. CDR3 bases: TGTGCCAGCAGGGACTTAGCCAAAAACATTCAGTACTTC.

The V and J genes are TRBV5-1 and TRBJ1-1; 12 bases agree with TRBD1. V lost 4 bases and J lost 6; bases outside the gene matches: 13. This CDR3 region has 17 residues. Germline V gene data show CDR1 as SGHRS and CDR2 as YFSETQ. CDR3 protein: CASSRGQGAKLGAEAFF. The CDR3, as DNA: TGCGCCAGCAGCCGGGGACAGGGGGCGAAGCTGGGCGCTGAAGCTTTCTTT.

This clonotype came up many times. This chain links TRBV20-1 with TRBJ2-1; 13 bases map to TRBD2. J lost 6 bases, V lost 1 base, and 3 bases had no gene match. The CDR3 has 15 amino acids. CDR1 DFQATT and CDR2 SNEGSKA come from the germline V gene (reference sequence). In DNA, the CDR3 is TGCAGTGCTAGAGTGACTAGCGGGAGGTTCAATGAGCAGTTCTTC. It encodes CSARVTSGRFNEQFF.

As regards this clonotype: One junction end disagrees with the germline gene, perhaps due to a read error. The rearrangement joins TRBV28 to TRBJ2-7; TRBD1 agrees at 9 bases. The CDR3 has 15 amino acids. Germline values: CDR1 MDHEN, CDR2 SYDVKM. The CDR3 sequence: CASSSGTGPSCEQYF. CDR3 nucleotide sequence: TGTGCCAGCAGTTCCGGGACAGGGCCGTCCTGCGAGCAGTACTTC.

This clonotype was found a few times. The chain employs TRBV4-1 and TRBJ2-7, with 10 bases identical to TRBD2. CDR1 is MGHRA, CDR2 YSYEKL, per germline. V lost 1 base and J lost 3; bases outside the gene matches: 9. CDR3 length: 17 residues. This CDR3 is CASSQGFTSGIHYEQYF. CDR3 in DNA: TGCGCCAGCAGCCAAGGTTTCACTAGCGGGATCCACTACGAGCAGTACTTC.

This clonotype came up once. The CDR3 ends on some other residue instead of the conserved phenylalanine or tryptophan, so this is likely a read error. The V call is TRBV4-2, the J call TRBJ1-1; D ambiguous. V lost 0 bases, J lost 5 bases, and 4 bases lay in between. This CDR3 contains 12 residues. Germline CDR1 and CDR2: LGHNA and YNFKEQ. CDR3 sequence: CASSQDGTEAFL. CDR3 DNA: TGTGCCAGCAGCCAAGATGGGACTGAAGCTTTCCTT.